The 30 T cell receptor beta chains below were found in one sample sequenced in a study of shared clonotypes between healthy human individuals. This table comes from immunoSEQ multiplex PCR, and its TCRdb copy is limited to in-frame clones, with some not included. The table lists 2.3 million or so clones, 93% of them singletons. The specimen was naive CD4+ T cells from PBMCs. Stated subset: CD45RA+ positively selected. These TCRs come from a man aged 18-30 years in good health. Some clones in this sample may be carry-over from other donors' samples.

Only one count was recorded for this clone. The CDR3 reads CASSRGGAAEKLFF. The DNA of the CDR3 is TGCGCCAGCAGCCGCGGGGGAGCCGCGGAAAAACTGTTTTTT. The chain has TRBV5-1 and TRBJ1-4; D might be TRBD1 (5 bases). This CDR3 comprises 14 residues. The germline V and J ends were trimmed by 4 bases and 8 bases, with 15 bases remaining between them. Germline V gene data show CDR1 as SGHRS and CDR2 as YFSETQ.

This chain connects TRBV2 to TRBJ2-3; D might be TRBD1 or TRBD2, each matching 5 bases. In germline, CDR1 is SNHLY, CDR2 FYNNEI. The CDR3 consists of 15 residues. Deletions cut 3 bases from V and 4 bases from J, with 14 bases between. CDR3 protein: CASSEGPWGADTQYF. In DNA, the CDR3 is TGTGCCAGCAGTGAGGGGCCCTGGGGAGCAGATACGCAGTATTTT. The full variable domain, rest sourced from reference TRBV2 and TRBJ2-3, is EPEVTQTPSHQVTQMGQEVILRCVPISNHLYFYWYRQILGQKVEFLVSFYNNEISEKSEIFDDQFSVERPDGSNFTLKIRSTKLEDSAMYFCASSEGPWGADTQYFGPGTRLTVL.

The chain is built from TRBV5-8 and TRBJ2-6; maybe TRBD2 (5 bases). Germline loops: CDR1 SGHTS, CDR2 YDEGEE. CDR3 size: 15 residues. V was trimmed by 3 bases and J by 3 bases, leaving 10 bases between them. The CDR3 sequence is CASSSFRGGANVLTF. As DNA, the CDR3 is TGTGCCAGCAGCTCGTTCCGGGGTGGGGCCAACGTCCTGACTTTC.

The V gene is TRBV7-6, the J gene TRBJ2-3; D perhaps matches TRBD1 (5 bases). CDR3 size: 14 residues. V lost 2 bases to trimming and J lost 6 bases, with 12 bases between them. Germline CDR1 and CDR2: SGHVS and FNYEAQ. The CDR3 DNA reads as TGTGCCAGCAGCTTAAGGGGTCCCCCGGATACGCAGTATTTT. Translating gives CASSLRGPPDTQYF.

This clone was picked up one time. The chain is built from TRBV5-1 and TRBJ2-2, with 12 bases fitting TRBD2. The CDR3 runs to 17 residues. Germline CDR1 is SGHRS and CDR2 is YFSETQ. After removal of 7 bases from V and 6 bases from J, the junction contained 13 bases not matched to a gene. As DNA, the CDR3 is TGCGCCAGCTCTGTTTCTAGCGGGAGGGCCTCTGCCGGGGAGCTGTTTTTT. Its translation is CASSVSSGRASAGELFF.

J is TRBJ1-4 and V is TRBV27; D remains ambiguous. Trimming took off 5 bases at V and 8 bases at J, with 12 bases between the two ends. This CDR3 is 13 amino acids long. CDR1 is MNHEY, CDR2 SMNVEV, per germline (reference sequence). CDR3 DNA: TGTGCCAGCAGTCCTCGGACGTACGAAAAACTGTTTTTT. It yields the protein CASSPRTYEKLFF. Full variable domain (missing parts from reference TRBV27 and TRBJ1-4): EAQVTQNPRYLITVTGKKLTVTCSQNMNHEYMSWYRQDPGLGLRQIYYSMNVEVTDKGDVPEGYKVSRKEKRNFPLILESPSPNQTSLYFCASSPRTYEKLFFGSGTQLSVL.

J is TRBJ2-7 and V is TRBV5-1; 9 positions match TRBD2. The CDR3 length is 15 residues. J gave up 2 bases and V 3 bases, and 6 bases lay outside the gene matches. Germline V gene data show CDR1 as SGHRS and CDR2 as YFSETQ. CDR3 amino acids: CASSSLAGVTYEQYF. The CDR3, as DNA: TGCGCCAGCAGCTCACTAGCGGGTGTCACCTACGAGCAGTACTTC.

The rearrangement links TRBV25-1 to TRBJ2-5, with no clear D. Germline V gene lookup returns CDR1 MGHDK and CDR2 SYGVNS. This CDR3 is built from 13 residues. V was pared by 4 bases and J by 4 bases, with 10 bases between. CDR3 in DNA: TGTGCCAGCAGTGGGTTGGACGGAGAGACCCAGTACTTC. Translating it yields CASSGLDGETQYF.

The rearrangement uses TRBV9 and TRBJ2-1; possibly TRBD1 or TRBD2 for D (6 bases each). V was cut by 1 base and J by 2 bases, with 13 bases left in between. Germline CDR1 and CDR2: SGDLS and YYNGEE. The CDR3 is 16 residues long. CDR3 protein: CASSVKGDLTYNEQFF. Here the CDR3 DNA reads TGTGCCAGCAGCGTAAAGGGGGACTTAACCTACAATGAGCAGTTCTTC.

As DNA, the CDR3 is TGTGCCAGCAGCCCAGGATCGGGGGTTCAGTACTTC. This translates into CASSPGSGVQYF. V usage is TRBV16 and J usage is TRBJ2-4; D possibly corresponds to TRBD2 (6 bases). Trimming left V 4 bases short and J 11 bases short, with 12 bases between. Germline values: CDR1 KGHSY, CDR2 FQNENV. CDR3 length: 12 residues.

The chain joins TRBV19 to TRBJ2-6; 7 bases align to TRBD1. V shed 9 bases and J 2 bases; nucleotides not matched to a gene: 7. Germline V lookup: CDR1 LNHDA, CDR2 SQIVND (reference sequence). This CDR3 comprises 15 residues. CDR3 region: CASARQGAGANVLTF. DNA for the CDR3: TGTGCCAGCGCCCGACAGGGAGCTGGGGCCAACGTCCTGACTTTC.

The rearrangement uses TRBV5-1 and TRBJ2-5; the D is unclear. Trimming left V 3 bases short and J 0 bases short, with 9 bases between. Germline-derived CDR1 and CDR2 are SGHRS and YFSETQ. This CDR3 has 14 amino acids. CDR3 in amino acids: CASSWIVDQETQYF. The CDR3 nucleotides are TGCGCCAGCAGCTGGATCGTGGACCAAGAGACCCAGTACTTC.

This rearrangement joins TRBV4-1 to TRBJ1-2, with D unclear. The V end lost 2 bases, the J end lost 5 bases, and 21 bases lay between the germline ends. The CDR3 loop spans 17 amino acids. In germline, CDR1 is MGHRA, CDR2 YSYEKL. DNA of the CDR3: TGCGCCAGCAGCCAACCCGGAAGCGAGCGCACGGGGTATGGCTACACCTTC. Protein: CASSQPGSERTGYGYTF.

J is TRBJ1-1 and V is TRBV7-3; TRBD1 agrees at 9 bases. Germline-derived CDR1 and CDR2 are SGHTA and FQGTGA. CDR3 size: 14 residues. V lost 4 bases, J lost 1 base, and 1 base stayed unmatched. This CDR3 is CASSWGQGNTEAFF. CDR3 in DNA: TGTGCCAGCAGCTGGGGACAGGGGAACACTGAAGCTTTCTTT. The full variable domain, completed using reference TRBV7-3 and TRBJ1-1, is GAGVSQTPSNKVTEKGKYVELRCDPISGHTALYWYRQSLGQGPEFLIYFQGTGAADDSGLPNDRFFAVRPEGSVSTLKIQRTERGDSAVYLCASSWGQGNTEAFFGQGTRLTVV.

The chain combines TRBV5-1 with TRBJ2-7; possible D gene TRBD1, 6 bases. The CDR3 has 18 residues. The V gene's germline CDR1 is SGHRS and CDR2 YFSETQ. Deletions cut 0 bases from V and 6 bases from J, with 25 bases between. Written as DNA, the CDR3 is TGCGCCAGCAGCTTGGCATTCTTCGGGGACACCCCCTTGACCGAGCAGTACTTC. Translating it yields CASSLAFFGDTPLTEQYF.

The chain combines TRBV5-1 with TRBJ2-1; the match to TRBD2 covers 7 bases. The CDR3 is 17 amino acids. The trim removed 3 bases at V and 0 bases at J, leaving 9 bases unmatched. CDR1 is SGHRS, CDR2 YFSETQ, per germline. The CDR3 spells CASSYLSSGRSYNEQFF. CDR3 DNA: TGCGCCAGCAGCTACCTATCTAGCGGACGCTCCTACAATGAGCAGTTCTTC. The variable domain in full, completed from reference TRBV5-1 and TRBJ2-1, reads KAGVTQTPRYLIKTRGQQVTLSCSPISGHRSVSWYQQTPGQGLQFLFEYFSETQRNKGNFPGRFSGRQFSNSRSEMNVSTLELGDSALYLCASSYLSSGRSYNEQFFGPGTRLTVL.

The CDR3 here is CSALHRDTQYF. The CDR3 DNA reads TGCAGTGCCCTGCATAGGGATACGCAGTATTTT. V gene TRBV20-1 combines with J gene TRBJ2-3, with D unresolved. Trimming took off 6 bases at V and 6 bases at J, with 10 bases between the two ends. Per the germline V gene, CDR1 is DFQATT and CDR2 is SNEGSKA (reference sequence). The CDR3 is 11 amino acids.

This clone has a single count. The chain is built from TRBV29-1 and TRBJ1-1, with unresolved D. The CDR3 covers 13 residues. Trimming stripped 5 bases from V and 4 bases from J, with 14 bases between. The germline CDR1 and CDR2 sequences are SQVTM and ANQGSEA. CDR3 bases: TGCAGCGTTTATGATGGAGGGAGCACTGAAGCTTTCTTT. Its translation is CSVYDGGSTEAFF.

This clone was detected once. This chain uses TRBV5-1 with TRBJ2-3, with no clear D. The germline CDR1 and CDR2 sequences are SGHRS and YFSETQ. The ends were cut back, 0 bases at V and 0 bases at J, with 8 bases in the middle. The CDR3 covers 15 residues. This CDR3 reads CASSLEGASTDTQYF. The CDR3 DNA is TGCGCCAGCAGCTTGGAGGGTGCCAGCACAGATACGCAGTATTTT.

This clone was found once. J is TRBJ2-2 and V is TRBV27, with 7 bases matching TRBD1. Trimming cost V 0 bases and J 9 bases; bases outside gene matches: 4. From germline, CDR1 is MNHEY and CDR2 SMNVEV (reference sequence). This CDR3 comprises 14 residues. The CDR3, as DNA: TGTGCCAGCAGTTTATCGGGAAGGGGGCGGGAGCTGTTTTTT. Protein: CASSLSGRGRELFF.

The chain has TRBV11-2 and TRBJ2-3; 8 nucleotides align to TRBD1. The ends lost 6 bases at V and 5 bases at J; junction bases unmatched: 10. CDR1 and CDR2 (germline): SGHAT, FQNNGV. The CDR3 covers 15 residues. DNA of the CDR3: TGTGCCAGCAGAATGATACAGGGGGTGGGAGATACGCAGTATTTT. Its protein product is CASRMIQGVGDTQYF.

The rearrangement joins TRBV27 to TRBJ2-2; no reliable D call. The CDR3 consists of 13 residues. The V and J ends lost 8 bases and 1 base respectively, with 8 bases between them. Per the germline V gene, CDR1 is MNHEY and CDR2 is SMNVEV (reference sequence). The CDR3 region has the DNA TGTGCCAGCCAATTGGGGAACACCGGGGAGCTGTTTTTT. This codes for CASQLGNTGELFF.

The DNA of the CDR3 is TGTGCCAGCAGCGTGGATAATGAAAAACTGTTTTTT. Translation gives CASSVDNEKLFF. The chain joins TRBV28 to TRBJ1-4; no clear D gene. The V and J ends lost 6 bases and 4 bases respectively, with 6 bases between them. Per the germline V gene, CDR1 is MDHEN and CDR2 is SYDVKM. The CDR3 is 12 amino acids. Filled out from reference TRBV28 and TRBJ1-4, the complete variable domain reads DVKVTQSSRYLVKRTGEKVFLECVQDMDHENMFWYRQDPGLGLRLIYFSYDVKMKEKGDIPEGYSVSREKKERFSLILESASTNQTSMYLCASSVDNEKLFFGSGTQLSVL.

This chain connects TRBV10-2 to TRBJ1-1, with D possibly being TRBD1 (6 bases). The V end was cut by 0 bases, the J end by 11 bases, with 13 bases between. The CDR3 sequence is 13 residues long. In germline, CDR1 is WSHSY, CDR2 SAAADI. The CDR3: CASSESWGLGAFF. The DNA of the CDR3 is TGCGCCAGCAGTGAGTCGTGGGGGCTCGGGGCTTTCTTT.

The J gene is TRBJ2-3, the V gene TRBV4-3; tentatively, D is TRBD1 (6 bases). Germline V gene data show CDR1 as LGHNA and CDR2 as YSLEER. Trimming took 5 bases from V and 4 from J, leaving 13 bases between them. CDR3 length: 14 amino acids. The CDR3 region is CASSERRGSDTQYF. For the CDR3, the DNA is TGCGCCAGCAGCGAAAGAAGGGGGTCAGATACGCAGTATTTT.

With respect to this clone: Other DNA sequences from this sample encode an identical CDR3 as well. This sequence joins TRBV4-1 and TRBJ1-3; D possibly corresponds to TRBD1 (5 bases). The CDR3 contains 14 residues. Trimming took off 1 base at V and 1 base at J, with 5 bases between the two ends. Germline values: CDR1 MGHRA, CDR2 YSYEKL. Here the CDR3 DNA reads TGCGCCAGCAGCCAAGCAGGGTCTGGAAACACCATATATTTT. It is translated as CASSQAGSGNTIYF.

The V and J genes are TRBV30 and TRBJ1-5, with D possibly being TRBD1 (5 bases). Deletions cut 4 bases from V and 5 bases from J, with 15 bases between. Germline CDR1 GTSNPN, CDR2 SVGIG (reference sequence). The CDR3 is 14 amino acids. The CDR3: CAWNGGRVHQPQHF. CDR3 DNA: TGTGCCTGGAACGGCGGCAGGGTTCATCAGCCCCAGCATTTT.

The rearrangement joins TRBV4-1 to TRBJ2-2; tentative D call: TRBD1 (6 bases). Looked up from germline, CDR1 is MGHRA and CDR2 is YSYEKL. Between the trimmed V and J ends, which lost 6 bases and 6 bases, there was a span of 14 bases. The length of the CDR3 is 14 residues. For the CDR3, the DNA is TGCGCCAGCAGGACCCTTGGGGGCTCCGGGGAGCTGTTTTTT. Translated, it gives CASRTLGGSGELFF.

The chain couples TRBV19 to TRBJ2-2, with TRBD1 matching 7 bases. The CDR3 extends over 16 amino acids. Germline CDR1 and CDR2: LNHDA and SQIVND (reference sequence). J gave up 0 bases and V 1 base, and 2 bases lay outside the gene matches. In nucleotides, the CDR3 is TGTGCCAGTAGTATAGTTACAGGGGCGAACACCGGGGAGCTGTTTTTT. Its protein product is CASSIVTGANTGELFF.

This chain uses TRBV18 with TRBJ2-3; 10 nucleotides line up with TRBD1. Trimming at V came to 3 bases and at J to 1 base, leaving 4 bases not matched to a gene. Germline V lookup: CDR1 KGHSH, CDR2 LQKENI. The CDR3 consists of 16 residues. In nucleotides, the CDR3 is TGTGCCAGCTCACCGACAGGGGGCGGTGGCACAGATACGCAGTATTTT. It is translated as CASSPTGGGGTDTQYF.